The clone carrying this TCR beta chain has at least ten counts. TRAV- and TRBV-specific primers primed first-strand cDNA, covering alpha and beta chains. The PCR that amplified TCRs ran for 20 to 25 cycles, relying on a constant-region primer and a V-primer adapter. TCRdb used MiXCR to reprocess the reads, holding one entry per CDR3 protein. Found here are about 35,000 distinct CDR3 sequences, less than 25% of them singletons; the top ten hold 9.2%. This specimen belongs to a study of low-dose radiotherapy and immunotherapy resistance in tumors. Time point specified: after trial treatment. The treatment denotes: LDRT plus nivolumab, ipilimumab, low-dose cyclophosphamide and aspirin (RACIN trial). Trimming shortened V by 1 base and J by 8 bases, and 14 bases separated the two germline ends. This CDR3 is built from 13 residues. Germline loops: CDR1 DFQATT, CDR2 SNEGSKA (reference sequence).

This TCR came from a female donor with ovarian cancer. The genes are TRBV20-1 and TRBJ1-1; perhaps TRBD1 as D (5 bases). Here the sequenced sample was PBMCs, taken after low-dose radiotherapy plus immunotherapy. The chain's CDR3 is CSARVREAKEAFF. The CDR3 DNA reads as TGCAGTGCTAGAGTCAGGGAGGCAAAGGAAGCTTTCTTT.